This T cell receptor beta chain came from a study of CD8+ T cells in alopecia areata. At the level of the study: Scoring treated patients' severity relied on the percentage of scalp area affected. Study-wide points: Among patients, TCR sharing was less clear than in mice, a difference possibly due in part to HLA diversity in the patient population. How baseline CD8+ expansion relates to response remains uncertain (there was one nonresponder).

Comments on this clone: The antigen is not known.

Isolated RNA was reverse transcribed into cDNA used as the sequencing template. Profiled with immunoSEQ multiplex PCR; TCRdb holds only in-frame clones, not every one. The data contain roughly 120,000 clones, 58% of them singletons. The germline V and J ends were trimmed by 3 bases and 6 bases, with 10 bases remaining between them. The CDR3 has 12 residues. Germline-derived CDR1 and CDR2 are GTSNPN and SVGIG (reference sequence). Treatment in this sample: oral pan-JAK inhibitor, 5-10 mg twice daily. Peripheral blood, together with lesional scalp punch biopsies, was collected from alopecia areata patients.

The receptor comes from a human donor with alopecia areata. Sequenced material: CD8+ T cells sorted from blood, taken at week 4, from a patient treated with tofacitinib. V is TRBV30 and J is TRBJ2-3; D not resolved. The CDR3 here is CAWSPLGDTQYF. DNA for the CDR3: TGTGCCTGGAGCCCCCTGGGTGATACGCAGTATTTT.